The 5 T cell receptor beta chains presented below share a single source sample, sequenced in a study of T cells in tuberculosis. Repertoires were generated with immunoSEQ multiplex PCR, while TCRdb's copy carries only in-frame clones and drops some. The sample carries about 25,000 clones, 85% to 95% recorded once. The sample consisted of PBMCs. These receptors all come from a donor aged 10-29 years with latent tuberculosis or without tuberculosis infection. Some clones in this sample may be carry-over from other donors' samples.

The chain is built from TRBV9 and TRBJ2-5, with 8 bases matching TRBD1. With V trimmed by 0 bases and J by 4 bases, 5 bases remained unmatched. CDR3 length equals 15 residues. The V gene's germline CDR1 is SGDLS and CDR2 YYNGEE. CDR3 residues: CASSVVGQGPETQYF. As DNA, the CDR3 is TGTGCCAGCAGCGTAGTCGGACAGGGTCCAGAGACCCAGTACTTC.

V gene TRBV7-2 combines with J gene TRBJ2-7, with 7 bases identical to TRBD2. The CDR3 sequence is 13 residues long. Unmatched junction bases numbered 9, after V lost 6 bases and J lost 7 bases. Germline CDR1 is SGHTA and CDR2 is FQGNSA. CDR3 amino acids: CASRTRSGGEQYF. The CDR3 region has the DNA TGTGCCAGCAGAACTCGATCGGGGGGTGAGCAGTACTTC. The full variable domain, in which reference TRBV7-2 and TRBJ2-7 provide the parts outside the CDR3, is GAGVSQSPSNKVTEKGKDVELRCDPISGHTALYWYRQSLGQGLEFLIYFQGNSAPDKSGLPSDRFSAERTGGSVSTLTIQRTQQEDSAVYLCASRTRSGGEQYFGPGTRLTVT.

The rearrangement uses TRBV11-2 and TRBJ2-7; perhaps TRBD1 as D (6 bases). The V end lost 5 bases, the J end lost 2 bases, and 13 bases lay between the germline ends. The germline V gene has CDR1 SGHAT and CDR2 FQNNGV. The CDR3 is made up of 14 amino acids. This CDR3 reads CASSDSGQPYEQYF. CDR3 coding DNA: TGTGCCAGCAGCGACTCCGGACAGCCCTACGAGCAGTACTTC.

This sequence joins TRBV2 and TRBJ1-6; no reliable D call. Per germline, CDR1 SNHLY and CDR2 FYNNEI. V lost 11 bases and J 7 bases, leaving 15 bases between the germline ends. This CDR3 contains 13 residues. The CDR3 is CAGSREFNSPLHF. The DNA of the CDR3 is TGTGCCGGGTCAAGGGAGTTCAATTCACCCCTCCACTTT.

This sequence joins TRBV14 and TRBJ1-2, with TRBD1 matching over 9 bases. The CDR3 spans 14 residues. Germline V CDR1 and CDR2: SGHDN, FVKESK. Trimming cost V 6 bases and J 6 bases; bases outside gene matches: 8. This chain's CDR3 is CASSHRDRANGYTF. CDR3 sequence (DNA): TGTGCCAGCAGTCACCGGGACAGGGCAAATGGCTACACCTTC.